This TCR beta chain was profiled in a study of Graves' ophthalmopathy and Graves' hyperthyroidism (dated by TCRdb to 2016 to 2018). In the study overall: Peripheral blood was collected before any treatment was given, at the time of initial diagnosis. An independent validation cohort was composed of 18 hyperthyroidism patients and around 16 patients who later progressed from hyperthyroidism to ophthalmopathy. In total, over 130 blood samples were TCR-sequenced: fewer than 50 ophthalmopathy, 80 or so hyperthyroidism and roughly 17 hyperthyroidism-to-ophthalmopathy patients. In six hyperthyroidism patients, the T-cell repertoire of thyroid tissue was compared with the T-cell repertoire of blood. After sampling, hyperthyroidism patients received methimazole starting at 30 mg daily, and ophthalmopathy patients received high-dose intravenous methylprednisolone. To tell Graves' ophthalmopathy apart from Graves' hyperthyroidism, and to predict which patients would progress to ophthalmopathy, the study relied on TCR beta repertoire signatures. To explore V-J signatures distinguishing ophthalmopathy from hyperthyroidism, a discovery set of about 99 patients (43 ophthalmopathy, roughly 56 stable hyperthyroidism) was enrolled. The roughly 94 discovery patients were randomly divided into training and test sets at a 7:3 ratio.

The paper's findings and limits, for the study overall: No statistical method was used to predetermine the sample size, and group allocation was not hidden from the investigators. In validation, the model predicted ophthalmopathy progression with nearly 71% sensitivity and about 73% specificity; around twelve predicted patients were CT-confirmed with GO in a median of about 6.1 months. Most of the expanded thyroid clonotypes with a frequency above 0.001 were also detected in blood, and it was suggested that the thyroid immune response may be reflected by blood repertoires. The 13-signature model separated ophthalmopathy from stable hyperthyroidism with about 86% sensitivity and about 84% specificity in cross-validation, and 80%/75% in the test set.

In this sample, this clonotype turned up many times. Which antigen it targets is not known. Base-call qualities are not available, and no considerably larger clone is one nucleotide away. For repertoire sequencing, TCR beta CDR3 regions were amplified from RNA transcripts. The first round of RT-PCR was done with HTBI primers and the Qiagen OneStep RT-PCR kit, and was followed by a second round of multiplex PCR, then size selection and purification. Sequencing of the libraries was carried out on an Illumina HiSeq2000 in paired-end mode with 100 bp reads. Turning to the authors' computational methods: SOAPnuke was used for read processing, and reads with adapters, uncalled bases, a mean Phred below 15, or no exact constant-primer or identifier match were discarded. High-quality paired reads were merged with COPE v1.2.5. Each unique nucleotide sequence was defined as a clonotype, and clonotypes were aligned to IMGT TRB V, D and J references with MiTCR v1.1. The analysis was limited to V-J combinations with a frequency above 0.0001, which together covered about 99% of repertoires. For each V-J combination, a TCR clonal expansion and chaos score was defined as F50 clonal expansion divided by the chaos observed in the TCRdist matrix. Welch's t-statistics and random forest were used to reduce features to about a dozen V-J combinations, which were fed into a naive Bayes classifier. The similarity between thyroid and blood repertoires was quantified using the Morisita-Horn index. Using fastp trimming at Q25 and MiXCR clonotype assembly, TCRdb reanalyzed the public sequencing data and kept in-frame beta chains. Rows with a matching CDR3 protein are joined into one entry that keeps the most common DNA and genes. Clone size and V and J calls follow TCRdb, not the original study. Recorded for this sample are over 200,000 distinct CDR3 sequences; under 30% of them occurred a single time. The top ten clones comprise 9.1% of the sample.

Ophthalmopathy patients had moderately to severely active disease, Clinical Activity Score of at least 3, NOSPECS grade of at least 4, and disease duration under 3 months. Patients were excluded if they had other autoimmune diseases, uncontrolled infections, pregnancy or lactation. Diagnosis relied on clinical symptoms, serum thyroxine, TRAb, thyroid ultrasound and orbital computed tomography. Ficoll-Paque density gradient centrifugation was used to isolate PBMCs from about 10 ml of fresh peripheral blood. Trizol reagent was used to extract the total RNA, and its quality was then checked on an Agilent 2100 Bioanalyzer. The CDR3 runs 14 amino acids, cysteine and phenylalanine included. Here the CDR3 DNA is all that survives: 42 bases in frame from base 1. V and J are trimmed by 4 bases and 3 bases, and the gene matches miss 4 bases of the junction. The germline V gene (reference sequence) supplies CDR1 MNHEY and CDR2 SMNVEV.

The specimen was peripheral blood. The origin of this receptor is a man aged 50 to 59 with Graves' ophthalmopathy. Donor details come from another sample of the same person, matched by shared clones. The V and J genes are TRBV27 and TRBJ2-7; TRBD1 matches 9 bases in the middle. The CDR3: CASSYTGGIYEQYF. In nucleotide form, the sequence is TGTGCCAGCAGTTATACAGGGGGCATCTACGAGCAGTACTTC.